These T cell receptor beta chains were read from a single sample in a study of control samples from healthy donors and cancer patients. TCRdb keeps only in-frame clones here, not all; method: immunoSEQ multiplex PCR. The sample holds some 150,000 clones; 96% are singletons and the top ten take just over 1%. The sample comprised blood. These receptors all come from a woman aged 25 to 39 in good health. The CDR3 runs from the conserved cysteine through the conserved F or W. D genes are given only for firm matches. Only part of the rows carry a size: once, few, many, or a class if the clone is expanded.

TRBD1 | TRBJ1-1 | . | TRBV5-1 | TGCGCCAGCAGATTAGAGGACAGGGGGACTGAAGCTTTCTTT | CASRLEDRGTEAFF
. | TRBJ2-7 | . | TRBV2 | TGTGCCAGCAGTGACATTGGGTACGAGCAGTACTTC | CASSDIGYEQYF
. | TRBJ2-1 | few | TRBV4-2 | TGTGCCAGCAGCCCCTCCGGCGGAAACTCCTACAATGAGCAGTTCTTC | CASSPSGGNSYNEQFF
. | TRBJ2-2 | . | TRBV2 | TGTGCCAGCAGTGCTAACAGGTTGAACACCGGGGAGCTGTTTTTT | CASSANRLNTGELFF
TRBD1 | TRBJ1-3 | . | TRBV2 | TGTGCCAGTAACCAGGGGGCGGGTGGAAACACCATATATTTT | CASNQGAGGNTIYF
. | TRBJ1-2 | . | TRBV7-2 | TGTGCCAGCAGCCGGGGACTGTTGACTAACTATGGCTACACCTTC | CASSRGLLTNYGYTF
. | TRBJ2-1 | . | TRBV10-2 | TGCGCCAGCAGTGAGTTTCGCCCGGGTGAGCAGTTCTTC | CASSEFRPGEQFF
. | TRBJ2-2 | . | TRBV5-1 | TGCGCCAGCAGCTTGGAGGGGACCGGGGAGCTGTTTTTT | CASSLEGTGELFF
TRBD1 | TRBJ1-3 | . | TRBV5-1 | TGCGCCAGCAGCTTGGCCGGGACAGGGGGAAACACCATATATTTT | CASSLAGTGGNTIYF
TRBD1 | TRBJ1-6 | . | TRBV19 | TGTGCCAGTAGTATCCCGGGACAGGGGCAGAATTTTCTTTCCCTCCACTTT | CASSIPGQGQNFLSLHF
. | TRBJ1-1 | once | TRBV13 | TGTGCCAGCAGCCGATGGACGGACAACACTGAAGCTTTCTTT | CASSRWTDNTEAFF
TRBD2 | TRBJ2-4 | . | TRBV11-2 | TGTGCCAGCAGCTGGTCGAGCGGGAGGTTAAACATTCAGTACTTC | CASSWSSGRLNIQYF
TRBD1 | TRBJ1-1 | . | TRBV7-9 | TGTGCCAGCACCTTCGAGACAGGGATGAACACTGAAGCTTTCTTT | CASTFETGMNTEAFF
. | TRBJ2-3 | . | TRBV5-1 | TGCGCCAGCAGCTCAGTAGTCTCAGATACGCAGTATTTT | CASSSVVSDTQYF
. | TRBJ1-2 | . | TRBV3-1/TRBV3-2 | TGTGCCAGCAGCCAAGTAGCAGGTAGATCTGGCTACACCTTC | CASSQVAGRSGYTF
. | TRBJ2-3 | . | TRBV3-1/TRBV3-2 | TGTGCCAGCAGCCGCTACTTTCCAGATACGCAGTATTTT | CASSRYFPDTQYF
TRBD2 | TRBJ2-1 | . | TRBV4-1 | TGCGCCAGCAGCCAAGTAACAGCGGGAGTTCGTCATGAGCAGTTCTTC | CASSQVTAGVRHEQFF
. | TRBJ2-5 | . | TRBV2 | TGTGCCAGCAGGCCAACTGGACTACCGGGGGAGACCCAGTACTTC | CASRPTGLPGETQYF
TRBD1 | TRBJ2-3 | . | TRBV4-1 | TGCGCCAGCAGCCGCCAGGGGGACACAGATACGCAGTATTTT | CASSRQGDTDTQYF
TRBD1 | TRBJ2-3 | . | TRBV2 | TGTGCCAGCAGCGAGGACAGGGGTGGCACAGGTACGCAGTATTTT | CASSEDRGGTGTQYF